These T cell receptor beta chains were read from a single sample in a study of human T cells and chemical hapten exposure. TCRdb fed the RACE reads into MiXCR, producing one record per CDR3 protein. The repertoire consists of about 190,000 distinct CDR3 sequences, with under 25% occurring once and the leading ten covering about 2.5%. Material: whole blood, obtained in connection with sensitization to the hapten diphenylcyclopropenone (DPC). These receptors originate from a woman aged 40 to 50 with alopecia areata. Some clones in this sample may be carry-over from other donors' samples. Each CDR3 is given with its conserved first and last residue. The order of the fields is V gene, D gene, clone size, J gene, CDR3 DNA, CDR3 protein. A D gene is named only where the DNA matches it firmly. Expanded clones are given a class, and other clones once, few, many or no size at all.

V gene: TRBV12-3/TRBV12-4
D gene: -
clone size: -
J gene: TRBJ2-7
CDR3 DNA: TGTGCCAGCAGGGGACTCGGCAGACTTTACGAGCAGTACTTC
CDR3 protein: CASRGLGRLYEQYF

V gene: TRBV7-2
D gene: -
clone size: few
J gene: TRBJ2-5
CDR3 DNA: TGTGCCAGCAGCAAGAGGACAATACAAGAGACCCAGTACTTC
CDR3 protein: CASSKRTIQETQYF

V gene: TRBV7-9
D gene: TRBD2
clone size: -
J gene: TRBJ2-3
CDR3 DNA: TGTGCCAGCAGCTTAGCGAAAGCGGGAGGGCCTTCAGATACGCAGTATTTT
CDR3 protein: CASSLAKAGGPSDTQYF

V gene: TRBV29-1
D gene: -
clone size: few
J gene: TRBJ1-4
CDR3 DNA: TGCAGCGTTGAATTCGTAGGGGAAGGGGAAAAACTGTTTTTT
CDR3 protein: CSVEFVGEGEKLFF

V gene: TRBV29-1
D gene: TRBD1
clone size: many
J gene: TRBJ1-2
CDR3 DNA: TGCAGCGCAAAGACAGGGAACTATGGCTACACCTTC
CDR3 protein: CSAKTGNYGYTF

V gene: TRBV2
D gene: TRBD2
clone size: -
J gene: TRBJ2-2
CDR3 DNA: TGTGCCAGCAGCCTCGAAGCGGGAGGGAGAACCGGGGAGCTGTTTTTT
CDR3 protein: CASSLEAGGRTGELFF

V gene: TRBV29-1
D gene: -
clone size: -
J gene: TRBJ2-1
CDR3 DNA: TGCAGCGCCAACCGGGGCTACAATGAGCAGTTCTTC
CDR3 protein: CSANRGYNEQFF

V gene: TRBV4-1
D gene: -
clone size: few
J gene: TRBJ2-7
CDR3 DNA: TGCGCCAGCAGCCAAGTAGGGCGGAGCTCCTACGAGCAGTACTTC
CDR3 protein: CASSQVGRSSYEQYF

V gene: TRBV5-6
D gene: -
clone size: many
J gene: TRBJ1-5
CDR3 DNA: TGTGCCAGCAGCTTGGCCAGGGGCAATCAGCCCCAGCATTTT
CDR3 protein: CASSLARGNQPQHF

V gene: TRBV4-3
D gene: -
clone size: -
J gene: TRBJ1-5
CDR3 DNA: TGCGCCAGCAGCCAGAAACAGGCATCGCTGAATCAGCCCCAGCATTTT
CDR3 protein: CASSQKQASLNQPQHF

V gene: TRBV28
D gene: TRBD2
clone size: few
J gene: TRBJ2-1
CDR3 DNA: TGTGCCAGCAGCCGAAGCGGGGGGCATGAGCAGTTCTTC
CDR3 protein: CASSRSGGHEQFF

V gene: TRBV6-2/TRBV6-3
D gene: -
clone size: -
J gene: TRBJ1-2
CDR3 DNA: TGTGCCAGCACCTTGGACGGTAACTATGGCTACACCTTC
CDR3 protein: CASTLDGNYGYTF

V gene: TRBV2
D gene: -
clone size: few
J gene: TRBJ1-6
CDR3 DNA: TGTGCCAGCAATCCAGATAATTCACCCCTCCACTTT
CDR3 protein: CASNPDNSPLHF

V gene: TRBV9
D gene: TRBD2
clone size: -
J gene: TRBJ2-1
CDR3 DNA: TGTGCCAGCAGGGGGGGGAGATCGTATGAGCAGTTCTTC
CDR3 protein: CASRGGRSYEQFF